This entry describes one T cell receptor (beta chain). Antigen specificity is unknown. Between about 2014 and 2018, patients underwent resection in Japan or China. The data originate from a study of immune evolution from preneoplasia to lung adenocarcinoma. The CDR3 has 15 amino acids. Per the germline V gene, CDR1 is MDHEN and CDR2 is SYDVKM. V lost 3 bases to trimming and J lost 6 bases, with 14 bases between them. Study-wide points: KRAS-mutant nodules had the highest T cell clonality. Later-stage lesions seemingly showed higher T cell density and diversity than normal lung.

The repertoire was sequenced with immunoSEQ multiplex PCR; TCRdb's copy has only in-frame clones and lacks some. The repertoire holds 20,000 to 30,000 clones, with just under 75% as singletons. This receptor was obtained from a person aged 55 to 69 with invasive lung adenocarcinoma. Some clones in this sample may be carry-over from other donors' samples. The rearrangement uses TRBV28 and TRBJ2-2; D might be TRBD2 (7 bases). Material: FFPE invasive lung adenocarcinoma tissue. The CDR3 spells CASSLGGGGAGELFF. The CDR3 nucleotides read TGTGCCAGCAGTTTGGGAGGGGGGGGCGCCGGGGAGCTGTTTTTT.